This T cell receptor beta chain was documented in a study of identical twins. Germline V CDR1 and CDR2: DFQATT, SNEGSKA (reference sequence). Trimming pared 3 bases from V and 4 bases from J, leaving 14 bases between. This CDR3 has 14 amino acids. In this sample, this clonotype turned up a few times. TCRdb redid the calling of the 5' RACE reads with MiXCR, one entry per CDR3 protein. The table has fewer than 900,000 distinct CDR3 sequences, 21% seen once. Another study also made use of these data, one on T cells expressing NK-cell markers.

This rearrangement joins TRBV20-1 to TRBJ2-3, with D tentatively TRBD1 (5 bases). The sequencing sample was made of PBMCs. This TCR was sampled from a woman between 18 and 29 years old in good health. CDR3 bases: TGCAGTGCTAGGGGTGGCAGGGTATCAGATACGCAGTATTTT. Its protein product is CSARGGRVSDTQYF.